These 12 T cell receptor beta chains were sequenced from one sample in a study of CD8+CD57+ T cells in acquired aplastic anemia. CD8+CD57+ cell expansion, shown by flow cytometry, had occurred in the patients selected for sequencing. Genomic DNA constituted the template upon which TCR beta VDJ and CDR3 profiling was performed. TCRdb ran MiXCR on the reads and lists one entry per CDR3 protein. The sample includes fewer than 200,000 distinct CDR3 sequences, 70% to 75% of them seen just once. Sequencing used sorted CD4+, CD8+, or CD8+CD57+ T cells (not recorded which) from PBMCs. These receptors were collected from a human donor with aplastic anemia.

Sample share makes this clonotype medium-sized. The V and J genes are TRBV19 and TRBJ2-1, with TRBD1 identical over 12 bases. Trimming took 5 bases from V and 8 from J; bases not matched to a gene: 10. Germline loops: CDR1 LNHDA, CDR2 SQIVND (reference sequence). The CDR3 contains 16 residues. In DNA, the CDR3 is TGTGCCAGTAGTCTACCGCCGGGACAGGGGGCAGATGAGCAGTTCTTC. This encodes CASSLPPGQGADEQFF. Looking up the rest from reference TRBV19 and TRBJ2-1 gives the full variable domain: DGGITQSPKYLFRKEGQNVTLSCEQNLNHDAMYWYRQDPGQGLRLIYYSQIVNDFQKGDIAEGYSVSREKKESFPLTVTSAQKNPTAFYLCASSLPPGQGADEQFFGPGTRLTVL.

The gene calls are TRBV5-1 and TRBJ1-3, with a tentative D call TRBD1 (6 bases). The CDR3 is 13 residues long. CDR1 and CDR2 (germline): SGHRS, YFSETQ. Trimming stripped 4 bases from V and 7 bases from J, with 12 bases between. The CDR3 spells CASSPAQGNTIYF. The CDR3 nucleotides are TGCGCCAGCAGCCCTGCCCAGGGGAACACCATATATTTT. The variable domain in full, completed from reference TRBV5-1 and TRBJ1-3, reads KAGVTQTPRYLIKTRGQQVTLSCSPISGHRSVSWYQQTPGQGLQFLFEYFSETQRNKGNFPGRFSGRQFSNSRSEMNVSTLELGDSALYLCASSPAQGNTIYFGEGSWLTVV.

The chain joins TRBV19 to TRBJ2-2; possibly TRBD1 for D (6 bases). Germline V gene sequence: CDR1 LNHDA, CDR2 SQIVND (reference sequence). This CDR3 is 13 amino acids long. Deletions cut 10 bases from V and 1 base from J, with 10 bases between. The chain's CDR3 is CATDRRNTGELFF. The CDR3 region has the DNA TGTGCCACCGACAGGAGGAACACCGGGGAGCTGTTTTTT.

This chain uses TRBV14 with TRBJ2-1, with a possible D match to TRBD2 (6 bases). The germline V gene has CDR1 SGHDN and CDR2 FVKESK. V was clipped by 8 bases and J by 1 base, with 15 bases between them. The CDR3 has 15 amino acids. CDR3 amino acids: CASSPRGGSYNEQFF. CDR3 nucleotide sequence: TGTGCCAGCTCACCACGTGGGGGGTCCTACAATGAGCAGTTCTTC.

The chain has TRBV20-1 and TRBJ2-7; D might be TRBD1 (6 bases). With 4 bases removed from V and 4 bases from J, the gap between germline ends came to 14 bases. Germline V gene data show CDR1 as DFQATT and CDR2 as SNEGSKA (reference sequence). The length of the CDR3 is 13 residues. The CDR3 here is CSAKSGQGYEQYF. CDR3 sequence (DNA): TGCAGTGCTAAATCCGGGCAGGGGTACGAGCAGTACTTC.

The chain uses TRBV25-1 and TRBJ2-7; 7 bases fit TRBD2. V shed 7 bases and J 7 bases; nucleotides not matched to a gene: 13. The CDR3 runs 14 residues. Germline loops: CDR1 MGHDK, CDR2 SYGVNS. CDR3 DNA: TGTGCCAGCACCTCGGGACTACCCCCTGGGGAGCAGTACTTC. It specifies CASTSGLPPGEQYF.

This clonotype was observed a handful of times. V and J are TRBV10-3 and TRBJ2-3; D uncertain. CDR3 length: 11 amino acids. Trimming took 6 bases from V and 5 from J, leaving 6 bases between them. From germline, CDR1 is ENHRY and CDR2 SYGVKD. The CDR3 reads CAIRGGDTQYF. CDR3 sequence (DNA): TGTGCCATCAGGGGTGGAGATACGCAGTATTTT.

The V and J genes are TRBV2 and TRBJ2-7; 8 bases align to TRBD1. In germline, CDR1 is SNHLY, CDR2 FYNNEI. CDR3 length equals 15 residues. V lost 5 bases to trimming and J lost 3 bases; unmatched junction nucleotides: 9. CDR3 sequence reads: CASSPGQGSVYEQYF. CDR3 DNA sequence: TGTGCCAGCAGTCCCGGACAGGGAAGTGTCTACGAGCAGTACTTC.

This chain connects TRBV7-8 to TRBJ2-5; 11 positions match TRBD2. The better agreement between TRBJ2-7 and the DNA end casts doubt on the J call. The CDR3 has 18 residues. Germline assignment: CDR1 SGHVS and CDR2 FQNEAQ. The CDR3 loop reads CASRTTGLAETRSYEQYF. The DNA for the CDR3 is TGTGCCAGCAGAACGACGGGACTAGCGGAAACCCGCTCCTACGAGCAGTACTTC.

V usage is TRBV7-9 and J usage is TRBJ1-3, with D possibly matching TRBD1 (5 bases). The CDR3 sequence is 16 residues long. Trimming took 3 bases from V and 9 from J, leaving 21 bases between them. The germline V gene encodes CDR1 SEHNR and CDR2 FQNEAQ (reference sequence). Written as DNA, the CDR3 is TGTGCCAGCAGCTTTGGGGCCCAGGGCGGGTTTAGCACCATATATTTT. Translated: CASSFGAQGGFSTIYF.

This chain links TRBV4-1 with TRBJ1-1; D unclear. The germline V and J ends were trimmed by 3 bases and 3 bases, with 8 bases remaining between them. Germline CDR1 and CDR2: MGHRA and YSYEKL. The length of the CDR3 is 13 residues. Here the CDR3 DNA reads TGCGCCAGCAGCCATGGGGTAGACACTGAAGCTTTCTTT. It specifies CASSHGVDTEAFF.

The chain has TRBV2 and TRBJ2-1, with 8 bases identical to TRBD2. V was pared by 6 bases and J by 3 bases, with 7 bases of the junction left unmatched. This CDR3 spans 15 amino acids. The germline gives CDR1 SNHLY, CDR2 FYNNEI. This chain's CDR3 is CASSQDTSGYNEQFF. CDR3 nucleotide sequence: TGTGCCAGCAGCCAAGACACTAGCGGCTACAATGAGCAGTTCTTC.